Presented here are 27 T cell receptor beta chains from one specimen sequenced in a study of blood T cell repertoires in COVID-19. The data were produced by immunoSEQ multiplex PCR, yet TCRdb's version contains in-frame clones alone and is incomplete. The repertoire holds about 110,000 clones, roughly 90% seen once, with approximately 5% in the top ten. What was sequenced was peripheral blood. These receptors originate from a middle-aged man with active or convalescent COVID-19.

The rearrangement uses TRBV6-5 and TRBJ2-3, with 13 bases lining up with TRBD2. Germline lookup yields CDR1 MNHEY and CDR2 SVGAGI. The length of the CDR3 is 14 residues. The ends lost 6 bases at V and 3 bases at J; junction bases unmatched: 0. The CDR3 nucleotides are TGTGCCAGCAGGACTAGCGGGAGGACAGATACGCAGTATTTT. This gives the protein CASRTSGRTDTQYF.

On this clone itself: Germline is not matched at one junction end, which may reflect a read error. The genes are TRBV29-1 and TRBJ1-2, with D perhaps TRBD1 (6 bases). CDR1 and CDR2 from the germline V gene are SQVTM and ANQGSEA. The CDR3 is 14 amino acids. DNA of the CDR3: TGCAGCGTGGAAGGGAACCGGGGGGCAGGAGGCTACACCTTC. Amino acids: CSVEGNRGAGGYTF.

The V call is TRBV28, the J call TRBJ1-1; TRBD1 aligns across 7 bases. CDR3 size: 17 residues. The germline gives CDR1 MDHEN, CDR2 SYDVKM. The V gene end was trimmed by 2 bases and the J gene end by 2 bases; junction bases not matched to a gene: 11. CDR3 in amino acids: CASSLPMGTDSNTEAFF. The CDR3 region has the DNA TGTGCCAGCAGTTTACCCATGGGGACAGACTCAAACACTGAAGCTTTCTTT. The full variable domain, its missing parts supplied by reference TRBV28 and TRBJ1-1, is DVKVTQSSRYLVKRTGEKVFLECVQDMDHENMFWYRQDPGLGLRLIYFSYDVKMKEKGDIPEGYSVSREKKERFSLILESASTNQTSMYLCASSLPMGTDSNTEAFFGQGTRLTVV.

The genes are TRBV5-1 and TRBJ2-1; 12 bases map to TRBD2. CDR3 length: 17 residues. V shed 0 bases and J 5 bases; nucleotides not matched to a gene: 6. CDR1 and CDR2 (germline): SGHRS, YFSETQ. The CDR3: CASSLALAGGPNNEQFF. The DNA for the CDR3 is TGCGCCAGCAGCTTGGCTCTAGCGGGAGGGCCGAACAATGAGCAGTTCTTC.

As DNA, the CDR3 is TGTGCCAGCAGCCCGGGACTTAACACTGAAGCTTTCTTT. Translated, it gives CASSPGLNTEAFF. The chain recombines TRBV27 with TRBJ1-1, with a weak D call TRBD1 (5 bases). Trimming removed 6 bases from V and 2 bases from J, with 10 bases in between. The CDR3 is 13 residues long. Germline V gene data show CDR1 as MNHEY and CDR2 as SMNVEV (reference sequence).

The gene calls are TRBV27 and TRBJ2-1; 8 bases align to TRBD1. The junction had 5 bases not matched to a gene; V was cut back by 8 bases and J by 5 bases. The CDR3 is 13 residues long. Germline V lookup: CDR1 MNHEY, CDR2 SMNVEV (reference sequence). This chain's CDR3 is CASRTGINNEQFF. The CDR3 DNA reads TGTGCCAGCCGGACAGGGATAAACAATGAGCAGTTCTTC.

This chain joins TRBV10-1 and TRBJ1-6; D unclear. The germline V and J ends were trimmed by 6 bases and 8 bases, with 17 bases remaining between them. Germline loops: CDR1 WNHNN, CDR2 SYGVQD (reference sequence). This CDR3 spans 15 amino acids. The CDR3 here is CASSGFLETDSPLHF. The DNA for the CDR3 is TGCGCCAGCAGCGGCTTTCTGGAGACTGATTCACCCCTCCACTTT.

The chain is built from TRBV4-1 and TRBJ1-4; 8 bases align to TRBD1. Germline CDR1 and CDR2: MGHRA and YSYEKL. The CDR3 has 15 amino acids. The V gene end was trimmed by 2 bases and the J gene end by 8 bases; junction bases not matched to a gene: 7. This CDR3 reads CASSQLRTGFEKLFF. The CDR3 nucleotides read TGCGCCAGCAGCCAACTTAGGACAGGGTTCGAAAAACTGTTTTTT.

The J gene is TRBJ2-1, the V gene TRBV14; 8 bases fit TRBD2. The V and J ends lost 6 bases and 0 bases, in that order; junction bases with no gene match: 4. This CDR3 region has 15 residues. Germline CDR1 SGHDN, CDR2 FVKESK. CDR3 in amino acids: CASSRSGTSYNEQFF. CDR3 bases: TGTGCCAGCAGTCGTAGCGGGACCTCCTACAATGAGCAGTTCTTC.

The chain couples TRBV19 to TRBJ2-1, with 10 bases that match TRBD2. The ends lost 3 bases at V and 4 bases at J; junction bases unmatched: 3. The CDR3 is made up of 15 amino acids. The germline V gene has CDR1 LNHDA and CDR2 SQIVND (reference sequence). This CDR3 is CASSIASGSYNEQFF. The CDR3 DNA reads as TGTGCCAGTAGTATCGCTAGCGGGAGTTACAATGAGCAGTTCTTC.

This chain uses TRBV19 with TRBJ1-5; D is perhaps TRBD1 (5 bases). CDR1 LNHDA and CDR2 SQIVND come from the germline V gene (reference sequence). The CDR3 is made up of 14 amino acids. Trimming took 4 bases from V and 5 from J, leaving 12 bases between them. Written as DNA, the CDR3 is TGTGCCAGTAGTAGAATTCCGGGGGATCAGCCCCAGCATTTT. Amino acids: CASSRIPGDQPQHF.

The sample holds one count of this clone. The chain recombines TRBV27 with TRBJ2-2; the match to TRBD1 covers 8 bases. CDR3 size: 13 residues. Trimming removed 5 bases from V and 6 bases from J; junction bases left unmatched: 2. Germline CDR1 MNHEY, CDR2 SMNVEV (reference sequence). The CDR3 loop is CASSVRGPGELFF. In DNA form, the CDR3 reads TGTGCCAGCAGTGTCAGGGGGCCCGGGGAGCTGTTTTTT.

CDR3 sequence (DNA): TGTGCCAGCAGGAGGGGGCGCAACTATGGCTACACCTTC. Translation gives CASRRGRNYGYTF. The chain carries TRBV6-6 and TRBJ1-2, with 7 bases matching TRBD1. The CDR3 has 13 residues. Germline values: CDR1 MNHNY, CDR2 SVGAGI (reference sequence). V lost 6 bases and J lost 2; bases outside the gene matches: 3.

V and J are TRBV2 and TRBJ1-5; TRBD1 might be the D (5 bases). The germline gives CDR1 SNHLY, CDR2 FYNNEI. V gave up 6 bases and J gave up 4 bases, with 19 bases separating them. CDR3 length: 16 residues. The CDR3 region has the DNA TGTGCCAGCAGACCCATGGAAGGACACGGTAATCAGCCCCAGCATTTT. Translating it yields CASRPMEGHGNQPQHF.

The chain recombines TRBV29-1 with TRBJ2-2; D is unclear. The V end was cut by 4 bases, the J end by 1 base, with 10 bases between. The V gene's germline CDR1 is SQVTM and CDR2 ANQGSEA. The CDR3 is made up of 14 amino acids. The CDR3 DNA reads TGCAGCGTTGGTCAGACACAGAACACCGGGGAGCTGTTTTTT. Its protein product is CSVGQTQNTGELFF.

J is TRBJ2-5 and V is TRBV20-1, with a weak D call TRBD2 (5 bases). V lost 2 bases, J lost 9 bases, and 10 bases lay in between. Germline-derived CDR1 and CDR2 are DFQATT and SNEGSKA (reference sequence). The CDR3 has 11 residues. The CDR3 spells CSARLLDSQYF. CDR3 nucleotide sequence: TGCAGTGCTAGATTACTAGATTCCCAGTACTTC.

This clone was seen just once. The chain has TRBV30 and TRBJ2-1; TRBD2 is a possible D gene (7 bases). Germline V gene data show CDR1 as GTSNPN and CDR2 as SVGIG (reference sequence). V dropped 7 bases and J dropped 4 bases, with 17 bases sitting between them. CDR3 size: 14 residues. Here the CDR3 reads CASRRGGGYNEQFF. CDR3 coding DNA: TGTGCCTCCCGTAGAGGGGGGGGTTACAATGAGCAGTTCTTC. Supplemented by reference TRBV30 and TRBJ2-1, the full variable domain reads SQTIHQWPATLVQPVGSPLSLECTVEGTSNPNLYWYRQAAGRGLQLLFYSVGIGQISSEVPQNLSASRPQDRQFILSSKKLLLSDSGFYLCASRRGGGYNEQFFGPGTRLTVL.

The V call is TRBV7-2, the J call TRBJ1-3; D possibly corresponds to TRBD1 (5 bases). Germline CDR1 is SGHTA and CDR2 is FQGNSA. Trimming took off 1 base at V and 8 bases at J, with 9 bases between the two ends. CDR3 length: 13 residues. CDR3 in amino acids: CASSLEGADTIYF. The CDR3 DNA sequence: TGTGCCAGCAGCTTAGAAGGGGCGGACACCATATATTTT.

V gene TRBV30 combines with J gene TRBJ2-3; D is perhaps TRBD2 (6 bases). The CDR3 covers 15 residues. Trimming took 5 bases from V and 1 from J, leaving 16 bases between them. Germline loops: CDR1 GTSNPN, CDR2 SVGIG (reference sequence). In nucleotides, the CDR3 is TGTGCCTGGGGCCGCGGGACCCGAGGCACAGATACGCAGTATTTT. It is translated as CAWGRGTRGTDTQYF.

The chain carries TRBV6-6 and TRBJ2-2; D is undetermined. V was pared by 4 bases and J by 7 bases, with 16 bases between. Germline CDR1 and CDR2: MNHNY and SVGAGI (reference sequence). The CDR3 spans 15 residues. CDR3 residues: CASSLSRLVFGELFF. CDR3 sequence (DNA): TGTGCCAGCAGTTTGTCCCGCCTAGTGTTCGGGGAGCTGTTTTTT.

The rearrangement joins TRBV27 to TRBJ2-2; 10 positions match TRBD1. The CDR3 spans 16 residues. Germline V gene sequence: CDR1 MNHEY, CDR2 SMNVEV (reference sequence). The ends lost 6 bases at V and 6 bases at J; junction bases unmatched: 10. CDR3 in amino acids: CASRKPTGGKAGELFF. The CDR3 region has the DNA TGTGCCAGCAGAAAACCGACAGGGGGCAAAGCCGGGGAGCTGTTTTTT.

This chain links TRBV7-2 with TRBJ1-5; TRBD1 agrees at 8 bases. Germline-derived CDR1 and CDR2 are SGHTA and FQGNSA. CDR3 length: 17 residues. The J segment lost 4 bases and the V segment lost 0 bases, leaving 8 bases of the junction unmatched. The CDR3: CASSLAGVGTGNQPQHF. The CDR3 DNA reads TGTGCCAGCAGCTTAGCTGGTGTCGGGACAGGTAATCAGCCCCAGCATTTT.

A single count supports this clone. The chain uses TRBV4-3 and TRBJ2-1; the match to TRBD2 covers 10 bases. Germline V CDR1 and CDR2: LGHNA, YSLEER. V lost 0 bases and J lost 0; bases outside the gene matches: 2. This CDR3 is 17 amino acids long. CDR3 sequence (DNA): TGCGCCAGCAGCCAAGATCCTAGCGGGAGCTCCTACAATGAGCAGTTCTTC. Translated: CASSQDPSGSSYNEQFF.

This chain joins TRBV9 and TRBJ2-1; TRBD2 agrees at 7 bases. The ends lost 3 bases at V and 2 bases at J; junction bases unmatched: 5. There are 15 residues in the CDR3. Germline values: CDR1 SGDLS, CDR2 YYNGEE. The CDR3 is CASSAPSGPYNEQFF. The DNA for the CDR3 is TGTGCCAGCAGCGCACCTAGCGGACCCTACAATGAGCAGTTCTTC.

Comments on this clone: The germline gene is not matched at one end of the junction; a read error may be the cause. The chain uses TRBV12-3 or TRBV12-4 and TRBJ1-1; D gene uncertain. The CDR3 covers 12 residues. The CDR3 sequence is CASTLVSTEAFF. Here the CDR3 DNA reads TGTGCCAGCACTTTAGTGAGTACTGAAGCTTTCTTT.

The CDR3 here is CAISEPGLGDADTQYF. The CDR3 nucleotides read TGTGCCATCAGTGAGCCAGGACTAGGGGACGCCGATACGCAGTATTTT. The rearrangement uses TRBV10-3 and TRBJ2-3, with 7 bases matching TRBD2. Germline V CDR1 and CDR2: ENHRY, SYGVKD. This CDR3 is 16 amino acids long. The V gene end was trimmed by 2 bases and the J gene end by 6 bases; junction bases not matched to a gene: 11.

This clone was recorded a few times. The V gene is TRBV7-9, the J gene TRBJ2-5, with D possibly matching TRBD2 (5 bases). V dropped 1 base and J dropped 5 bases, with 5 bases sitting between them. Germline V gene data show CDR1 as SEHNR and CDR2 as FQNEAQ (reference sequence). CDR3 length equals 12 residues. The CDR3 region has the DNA TGTGCCAGCAGCTTAGTAGCGGAGACCCAGTACTTC. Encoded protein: CASSLVAETQYF.